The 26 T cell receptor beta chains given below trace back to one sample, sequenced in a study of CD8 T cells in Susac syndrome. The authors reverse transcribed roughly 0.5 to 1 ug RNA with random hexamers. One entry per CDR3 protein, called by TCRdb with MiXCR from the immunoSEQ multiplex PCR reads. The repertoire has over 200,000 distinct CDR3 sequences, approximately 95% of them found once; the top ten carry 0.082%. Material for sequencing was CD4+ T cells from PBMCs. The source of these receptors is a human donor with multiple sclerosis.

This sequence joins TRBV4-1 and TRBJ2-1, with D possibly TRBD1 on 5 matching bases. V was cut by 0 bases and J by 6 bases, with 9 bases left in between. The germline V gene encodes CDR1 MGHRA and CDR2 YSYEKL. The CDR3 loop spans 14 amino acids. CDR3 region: CASSQDGAVNEQFF. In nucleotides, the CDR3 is TGCGCCAGCAGCCAAGATGGGGCAGTCAATGAGCAGTTCTTC.

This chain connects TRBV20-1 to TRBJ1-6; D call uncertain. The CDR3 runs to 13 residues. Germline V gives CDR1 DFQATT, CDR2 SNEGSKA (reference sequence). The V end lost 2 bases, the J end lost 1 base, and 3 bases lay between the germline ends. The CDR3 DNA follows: TGCAGTGCTAGACCTTCCTATAATTCACCCCTCCACTTT. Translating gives CSARPSYNSPLHF.

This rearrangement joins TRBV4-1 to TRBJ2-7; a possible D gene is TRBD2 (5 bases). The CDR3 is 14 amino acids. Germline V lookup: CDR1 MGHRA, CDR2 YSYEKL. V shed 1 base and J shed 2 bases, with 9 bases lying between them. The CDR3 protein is CASSQVPGTYEQYF. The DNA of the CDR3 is TGCGCCAGCAGCCAAGTACCCGGGACCTACGAGCAGTACTTC.

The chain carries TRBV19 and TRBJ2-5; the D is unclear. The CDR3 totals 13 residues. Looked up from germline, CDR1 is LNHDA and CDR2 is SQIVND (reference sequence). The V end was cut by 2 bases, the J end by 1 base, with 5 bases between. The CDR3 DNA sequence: TGTGCCAGTAGTATACCCCCCCAAGAGACCCAGTACTTC. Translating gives CASSIPPQETQYF.

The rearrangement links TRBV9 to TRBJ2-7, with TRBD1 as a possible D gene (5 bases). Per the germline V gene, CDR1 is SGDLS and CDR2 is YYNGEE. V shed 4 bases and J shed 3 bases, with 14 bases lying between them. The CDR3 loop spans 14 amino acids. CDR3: CASSPGQGGYEQYF. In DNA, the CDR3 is TGTGCCAGCAGCCCCGGACAAGGTGGCTACGAGCAGTACTTC.

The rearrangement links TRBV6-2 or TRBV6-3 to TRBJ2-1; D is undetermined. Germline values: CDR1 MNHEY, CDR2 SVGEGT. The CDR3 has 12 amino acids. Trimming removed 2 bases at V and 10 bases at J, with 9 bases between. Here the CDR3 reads CASSYVAPEQFF. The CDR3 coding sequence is TGTGCCAGCAGTTACGTGGCTCCCGAGCAGTTCTTC.

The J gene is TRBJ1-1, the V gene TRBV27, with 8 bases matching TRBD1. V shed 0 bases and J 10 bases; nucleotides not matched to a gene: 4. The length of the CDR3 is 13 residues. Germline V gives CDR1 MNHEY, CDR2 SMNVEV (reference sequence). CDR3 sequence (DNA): TGTGCCAGCAGTTTATCTGGGACAGGTGGAGCTTTCTTT. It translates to CASSLSGTGGAFF.

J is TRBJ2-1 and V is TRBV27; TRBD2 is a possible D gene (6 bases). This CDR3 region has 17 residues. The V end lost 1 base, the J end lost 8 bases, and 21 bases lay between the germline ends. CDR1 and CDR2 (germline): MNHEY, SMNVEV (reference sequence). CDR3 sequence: CASSLFFGGMGSDEQFF. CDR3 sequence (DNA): TGTGCCAGCAGTTTATTCTTCGGGGGAATGGGTTCGGATGAGCAGTTCTTC.

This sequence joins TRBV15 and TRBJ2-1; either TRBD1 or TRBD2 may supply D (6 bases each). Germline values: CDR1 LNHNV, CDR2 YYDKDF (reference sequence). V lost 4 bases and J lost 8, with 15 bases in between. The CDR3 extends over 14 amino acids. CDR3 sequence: CATSTQWGADEQFF. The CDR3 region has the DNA TGTGCCACCAGCACTCAATGGGGGGCAGATGAGCAGTTCTTC.

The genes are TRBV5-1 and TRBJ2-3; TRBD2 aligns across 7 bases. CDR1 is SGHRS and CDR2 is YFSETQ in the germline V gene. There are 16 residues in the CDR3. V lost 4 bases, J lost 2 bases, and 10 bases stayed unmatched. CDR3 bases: TGCGCCAGCAGCCTATCGACTAGCCACGACACAGATACGCAGTATTTT. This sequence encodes CASSLSTSHDTDTQYF.

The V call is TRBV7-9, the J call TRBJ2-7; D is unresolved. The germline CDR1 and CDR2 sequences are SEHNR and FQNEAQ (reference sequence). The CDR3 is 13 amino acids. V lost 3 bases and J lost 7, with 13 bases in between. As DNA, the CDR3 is TGTGCCAGCAGCTTCCCAAATACGGAAGAGCAGTACTTC. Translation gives CASSFPNTEEQYF.

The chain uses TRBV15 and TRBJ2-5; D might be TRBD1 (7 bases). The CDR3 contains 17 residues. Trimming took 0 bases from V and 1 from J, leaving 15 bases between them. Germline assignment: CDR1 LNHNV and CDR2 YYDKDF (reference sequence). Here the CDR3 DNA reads TGTGCCACCAGCAGAGATTTAGGCGGGGACAGCCAAGAGACCCAGTACTTC. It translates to CATSRDLGGDSQETQYF.

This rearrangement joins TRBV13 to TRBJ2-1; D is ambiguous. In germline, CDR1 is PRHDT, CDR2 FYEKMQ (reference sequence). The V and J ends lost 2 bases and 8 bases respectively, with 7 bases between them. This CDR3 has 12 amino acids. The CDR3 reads CASSLTEDEQFF. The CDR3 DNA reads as TGTGCCAGCAGCTTAACTGAGGATGAGCAGTTCTTC.

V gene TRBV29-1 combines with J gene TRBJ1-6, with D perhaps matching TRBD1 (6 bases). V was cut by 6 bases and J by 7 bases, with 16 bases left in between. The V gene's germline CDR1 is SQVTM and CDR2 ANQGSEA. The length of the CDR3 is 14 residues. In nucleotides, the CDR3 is TGCAGCGTCAGTACGGGGGCGGTGAATTCACCCCTCCACTTT. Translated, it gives CSVSTGAVNSPLHF.

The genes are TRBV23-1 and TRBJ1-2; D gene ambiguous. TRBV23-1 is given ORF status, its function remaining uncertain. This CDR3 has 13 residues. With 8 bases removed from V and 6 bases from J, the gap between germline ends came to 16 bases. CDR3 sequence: CASGPRFGHGYTF. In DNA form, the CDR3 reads TGCGCCAGCGGCCCCAGGTTTGGACATGGCTACACCTTC.

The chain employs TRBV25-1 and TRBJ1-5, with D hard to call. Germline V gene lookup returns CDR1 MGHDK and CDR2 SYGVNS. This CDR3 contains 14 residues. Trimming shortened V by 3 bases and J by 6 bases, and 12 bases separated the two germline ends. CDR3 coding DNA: TGTGCCAGCAGTGATTTTGGGGATGGTCAGCCCCAGCATTTT. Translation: CASSDFGDGQPQHF.

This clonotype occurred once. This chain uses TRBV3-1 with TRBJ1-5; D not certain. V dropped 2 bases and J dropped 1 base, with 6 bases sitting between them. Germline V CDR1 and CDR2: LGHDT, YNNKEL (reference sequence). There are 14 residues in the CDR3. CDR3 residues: CASSQSPSNQPQHF. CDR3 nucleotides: TGTGCCAGCAGCCAAAGTCCCAGCAATCAGCCCCAGCATTTT.

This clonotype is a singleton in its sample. The CDR3 coding sequence is TGTGCCAGCAGGCGCTTTAGATCAACCGGGGAGCTGTTTTTT. It is translated as CASRRFRSTGELFF. V usage is TRBV3-1 and J usage is TRBJ2-2; D ambiguous. CDR1 is LGHDT and CDR2 is YNNKEL in the germline V gene (reference sequence). Trimming took off 6 bases at V and 5 bases at J, with 13 bases between the two ends. CDR3 length: 14 residues.

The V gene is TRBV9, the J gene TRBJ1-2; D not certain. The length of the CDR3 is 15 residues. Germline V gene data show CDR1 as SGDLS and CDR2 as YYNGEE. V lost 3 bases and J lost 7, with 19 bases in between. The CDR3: CASSESGWAPGGYTF. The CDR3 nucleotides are TGTGCCAGCAGCGAGAGCGGGTGGGCCCCAGGTGGCTACACCTTC.

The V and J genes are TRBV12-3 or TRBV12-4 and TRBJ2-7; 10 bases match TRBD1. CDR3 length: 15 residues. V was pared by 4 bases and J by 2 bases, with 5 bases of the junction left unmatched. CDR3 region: CASSYTGTGAYEQYF. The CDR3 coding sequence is TGTGCCAGCAGTTATACCGGGACAGGGGCCTACGAGCAGTACTTC.

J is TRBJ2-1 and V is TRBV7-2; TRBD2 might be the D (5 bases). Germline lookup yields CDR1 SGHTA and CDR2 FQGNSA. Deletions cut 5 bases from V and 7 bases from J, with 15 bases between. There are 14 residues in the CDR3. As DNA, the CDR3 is TGTGCCAGCAGCCCCCAGCGGACCTCTAATGAGCAGTTCTTC. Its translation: CASSPQRTSNEQFF.

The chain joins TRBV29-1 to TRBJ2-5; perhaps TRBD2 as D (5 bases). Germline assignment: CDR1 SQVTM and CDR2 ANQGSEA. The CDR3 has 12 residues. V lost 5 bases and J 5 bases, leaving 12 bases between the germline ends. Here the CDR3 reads CSVIGVRETQYF. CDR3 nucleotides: TGCAGCGTTATCGGGGTGAGGGAGACCCAGTACTTC.

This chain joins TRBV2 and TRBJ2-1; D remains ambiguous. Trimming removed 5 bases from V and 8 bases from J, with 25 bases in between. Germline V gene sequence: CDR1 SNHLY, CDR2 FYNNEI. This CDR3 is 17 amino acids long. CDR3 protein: CASSPSLGHLANHEQFF. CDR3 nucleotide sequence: TGTGCCAGCAGTCCTTCCCTTGGTCACCTGGCAAACCATGAGCAGTTCTTC. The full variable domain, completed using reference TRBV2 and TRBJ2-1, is EPEVTQTPSHQVTQMGQEVILRCVPISNHLYFYWYRQILGQKVEFLVSFYNNEISEKSEIFDDQFSVERPDGSNFTLKIRSTKLEDSAMYFCASSPSLGHLANHEQFFGPGTRLTVL.

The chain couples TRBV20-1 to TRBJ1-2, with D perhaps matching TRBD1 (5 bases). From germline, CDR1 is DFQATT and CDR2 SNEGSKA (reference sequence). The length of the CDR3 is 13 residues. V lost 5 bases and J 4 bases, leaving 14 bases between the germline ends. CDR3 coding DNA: TGCAGTGCTGGCCTCCAGGGCGCCTATGGCTACACCTTC. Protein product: CSAGLQGAYGYTF.

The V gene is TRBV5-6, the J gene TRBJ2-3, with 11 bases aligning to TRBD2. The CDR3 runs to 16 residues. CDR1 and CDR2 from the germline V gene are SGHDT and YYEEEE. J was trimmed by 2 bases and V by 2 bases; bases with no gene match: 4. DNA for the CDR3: TGTGCCAGCAGCTTCACTAGCGGGGGACCCACAGATACGCAGTATTTT. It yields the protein CASSFTSGGPTDTQYF.

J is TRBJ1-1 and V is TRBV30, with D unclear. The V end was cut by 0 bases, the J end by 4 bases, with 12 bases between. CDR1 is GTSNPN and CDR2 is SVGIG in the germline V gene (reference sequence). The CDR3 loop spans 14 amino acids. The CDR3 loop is CAWSVLLLTTEAFF. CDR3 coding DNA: TGTGCCTGGAGTGTATTGTTACTCACCACTGAAGCTTTCTTT.